The 5 T cell receptor beta chains below all came from one sample that was sequenced in a study of blood T cell repertoires in COVID-19. Produced via immunoSEQ multiplex PCR; TCRdb's table is partial and in-frame only. The table has about 360,000 clones, roughly 80% seen once. What was sequenced was peripheral blood. Receptor source: a human donor with acute or convalescent COVID-19. The donor label of this sample is uncertain.

The V and J genes are TRBV4-1 and TRBJ1-1, with 9 bases fitting TRBD1. V was clipped by 8 bases and J by 1 base; unmatched bases: 14. Looked up from germline, CDR1 is MGHRA and CDR2 is YSYEKL. CDR3 length: 17 residues. This CDR3 is CASGTGGGWVSNTEAFF. The DNA of the CDR3 is TGCGCCAGCGGAACAGGGGGCGGCTGGGTGTCGAACACTGAAGCTTTCTTT.

The V and J genes are TRBV6-5 and TRBJ1-1; 7 bases match TRBD1. CDR1 is MNHEY and CDR2 is SVGAGI in the germline V gene. With 6 bases clipped from V and 0 bases from J, the junction kept 7 bases outside the gene matches. CDR3 length equals 15 residues. CDR3 sequence: CASSKYTGVNTEAFF. As DNA, the CDR3 is TGTGCCAGCAGCAAATATACAGGGGTGAACACTGAAGCTTTCTTT.

This chain uses TRBV3-1 (or the pseudogene TRBV3-2) with TRBJ2-3; tentatively, D is TRBD2 (5 bases). Germline V gene sequence: CDR1 LGHDT, CDR2 YNNKEL (reference sequence). The V gene lost 4 bases and the J gene lost 4 bases, with 18 bases spanning the gap. This CDR3 region has 16 residues. CDR3 bases: TGTGCCAGCAGCCGAACTAGTGGAGTTTGGTCAGATACGCAGTATTTT. Its translation is CASSRTSGVWSDTQYF.

The chain links TRBV28 to TRBJ1-6, with a possible D match to TRBD1 (5 bases). Germline values: CDR1 MDHEN, CDR2 SYDVKM. The V end was cut by 3 bases, the J end by 1 base, with 7 bases between. The CDR3 loop spans 15 amino acids. As DNA, the CDR3 is TGTGCCAGCAGTTTTAAGGGGTCCTATAATTCACCCCTCCACTTT. This translates into CASSFKGSYNSPLHF.

The chain recombines TRBV20-1 with TRBJ2-1; 9 bases fit TRBD1. The CDR3 extends over 16 amino acids. V lost 3 bases, J lost 5 bases, and 11 bases stayed unmatched. Germline V gene lookup returns CDR1 DFQATT and CDR2 SNEGSKA (reference sequence). The CDR3 sequence is CSASGTTGGFDNEQFF. DNA of the CDR3: TGCAGTGCTAGTGGGACTACAGGGGGCTTCGACAATGAGCAGTTCTTC.